This TCR beta chain originates from a study of cytomegalovirus exposure and HLA in healthy donors. The PCR used 60 Vbeta and 13 Jbeta primers. The data were produced by immunoSEQ multiplex PCR, yet TCRdb's version contains in-frame clones alone and is incomplete. The repertoire holds 150,000 to 200,000 clones, with 85% as singletons. Findings and limits, study-wide: A likely sequencing artifact accounted for one observed cluster of highly shared sequence variants. Reportedly, cytomegalovirus status was diagnosed with high sensitivity and specificity.

To note about this clone: What it recognizes is unknown.

The CDR3 consists of 13 residues. Germline assignment: CDR1 SNHLY and CDR2 FYNNEI. V shed 8 bases and J shed 0 bases, with 10 bases lying between them. Source material: PBMCs. The rearrangement uses TRBV2 and TRBJ1-1, with D perhaps TRBD1 (5 bases). The TCR comes from a boy aged 2 to 9 in good health and CMV-seronegative. In DNA, the CDR3 is TGTGCCAGCCCCTCCAGGGTGAACACTGAAGCTTTCTTT. Its protein is CASPSRVNTEAFF.